The rows below give T cell receptor beta chains drawn from one sample of a study of shared clonotypes between healthy human individuals. Libraries were prepared by immunoSEQ multiplex PCR; TCRdb keeps only in-frame clonotypes and omits some of them. Of around 1.9 million clones in the sample, roughly 91% were seen once. The sequencing input was naive CD8+ T cells from PBMCs. All receptors come from a man aged 18 to 29 in good health. Some clones in this sample may be carry-over from other donors' samples. The CDR3 runs from the conserved cysteine through the conserved F or W. Each record gives: J gene, V gene, D gene, CDR3 protein, CDR3 DNA. D genes are given only for firm matches.

j_gene: TRBJ1-2; v_gene: TRBV28; d_gene: -; CDR3aa: CASSSETDYYGYTF; CDR3nt: TGTGCCAGCAGTTCTGAAACAGACTACTATGGCTACACCTTC
j_gene: TRBJ1-2; v_gene: TRBV4-3; d_gene: -; CDR3aa: CASSQDGPTRGPEYGYTF; CDR3nt: TGCGCCAGCAGCCAAGATGGCCCCACGCGGGGGCCGGAGTATGGCTACACCTTC
j_gene: TRBJ2-7; v_gene: TRBV11-2; d_gene: -; CDR3aa: CASSLRVSSYEQYF; CDR3nt: TGTGCCAGCAGCTTGCGGGTCTCCTCCTACGAGCAGTACTTC
j_gene: TRBJ2-7; v_gene: TRBV29-1; d_gene: -; CDR3aa: CSVRSGVSYEQYF; CDR3nt: TGCAGCGTTCGATCGGGCGTCTCCTACGAGCAGTACTTC
j_gene: TRBJ2-3; v_gene: TRBV19; d_gene: TRBD1; CDR3aa: CASSPRIPGQGADTQYF; CDR3nt: TGTGCCAGTAGTCCAAGGATTCCGGGACAGGGTGCAGATACGCAGTATTTT
j_gene: TRBJ2-4; v_gene: TRBV19; d_gene: -; CDR3aa: CASSISPYPRNIQYF; CDR3nt: TGTGCCAGTAGTATTAGTCCTTACCCCCGAAACATTCAGTACTTC
j_gene: TRBJ2-3; v_gene: TRBV6-4; d_gene: TRBD2; CDR3aa: CASSEARTSGTDTQYF; CDR3nt: TGTGCCAGCAGTGAGGCCCGGACTAGCGGCACAGATACGCAGTATTTT
j_gene: TRBJ2-3; v_gene: TRBV7-9; d_gene: TRBD2; CDR3aa: CASSSTRTSGVKADTQYF; CDR3nt: TGTGCCAGCAGCTCAACACGGACTAGCGGGGTCAAAGCAGATACGCAGTATTTT
j_gene: TRBJ1-2; v_gene: TRBV7-9; d_gene: -; CDR3aa: CASSGGVRDGDYGYTF; CDR3nt: TGTGCCAGCAGTGGTGGTGTGAGGGACGGGGACTATGGCTACACCTTC
j_gene: TRBJ1-5; v_gene: TRBV27; d_gene: -; CDR3aa: CASSLRQAGQPQHF; CDR3nt: TGTGCCAGCAGCCTCAGACAGGCGGGTCAGCCCCAGCATTTT
j_gene: TRBJ2-1; v_gene: TRBV28; d_gene: -; CDR3aa: CASSLSVRSSSYNEQFF; CDR3nt: TGTGCCAGCAGTTTATCAGTCCGCTCTAGCTCCTACAATGAGCAGTTCTTC
j_gene: TRBJ2-7; v_gene: TRBV30; d_gene: -; CDR3aa: CAWSEGVMSEQYF; CDR3nt: TGTGCCTGGAGTGAGGGGGTTATGAGCGAGCAGTACTTC
j_gene: TRBJ1-1; v_gene: TRBV29-1; d_gene: TRBD1; CDR3aa: CSVEPSLVVKGARGTEAFF; CDR3nt: TGCAGCGTTGAGCCTTCGTTGGTAGTCAAGGGGGCGCGGGGCACTGAAGCTTTCTTT
j_gene: TRBJ2-3; v_gene: TRBV19; d_gene: -; CDR3aa: CASSIGLPNTDTQYF; CDR3nt: TGTGCCAGTAGTATTGGACTACCAAACACAGATACGCAGTATTTT
j_gene: TRBJ2-7; v_gene: TRBV10-3; d_gene: -; CDR3aa: CATRGFRAPSSYEQYF; CDR3nt: TGTGCCACCAGAGGCTTCAGGGCCCCGAGCTCCTACGAGCAGTACTTC
j_gene: TRBJ2-3; v_gene: TRBV7-9; d_gene: TRBD2; CDR3aa: CASSASGSSTDTQYF; CDR3nt: TGTGCCAGCAGCGCAAGCGGGAGTAGCACAGATACGCAGTATTTT
j_gene: TRBJ2-7; v_gene: TRBV11-3; d_gene: -; CDR3aa: CASSLWNGYEQYF; CDR3nt: TGTGCCAGCAGCTTATGGAACGGGTACGAGCAGTACTTC